This T cell receptor (beta chain) was documented in a study of beta chain features in type 1 diabetes. This CDR3 spans 14 amino acids. The V gene end was trimmed by 0 bases and the J gene end by 3 bases; junction bases not matched to a gene: 1. The germline V gene encodes CDR1 MNHEY and CDR2 SVGAGI. Reverse transcription of all isolated RNA meant that expressed TCRB transcripts were sequenced. The data were produced by immunoSEQ multiplex PCR, yet TCRdb's version contains in-frame clones alone and is incomplete. The table has 300,000 to 350,000 clones, roughly 14% seen once. To note about this clone: The target antigen is unknown.

Study results and limitations: TCRB CDR3 length was moderately but significantly reduced in all four CD4+ subsets of Type 1 diabetes patients. In patients and controls equally, PCR might favor templates that are shorter. Compared with healthy donors, patients appeared to share more similar naive, central memory and regulatory TCRB repertoires.

The receptor's source is a woman aged 18-35 years with type 1 diabetes. This chain links TRBV6-5 with TRBJ2-7, with 8 bases matching TRBD1. Sample: naive CD4+ T cells from blood. In DNA form, the CDR3 reads TGTGCCAGCAGTTACTCTGACAGGGGCTACGAGCAGTACGTC. Translation: CASSYSDRGYEQYV.